This entry features one T cell receptor beta chain sequence. Its antigen is not known. Trimming removed 6 bases from V and 6 bases from J; junction bases left unmatched: 10. This CDR3 is 14 amino acids long. These data originate in a study of tumor-infiltrating lymphocytes in primary liver carcinoma. For the study at large: Enrolled patients were male and female, aged 30 to 69 years. Recorded tumor stage was T1-T3 N0M0, with diameters of roughly 4 to 11 cm. General study results and limits: Lesser overlap characterized tumor-adjacent and tumor-blood pairs relative to tumor region pairs.

The authors made TCR beta cDNA from about 500 ng total RNA with a constant-region primer. Libraries of TCR beta came from three nested multiplex PCR rounds with slightly modified ARM-PCR. With TRBV1-TRBV30 forward primers and a C-beta reverse primer, the first two PCR rounds were run for roughly 9 cycles each. MiXCR, run by TCRdb on the multiplex PCR reads, gives a single entry per CDR3 protein. The sample lists 150,000 to 200,000 distinct CDR3 sequences; about 55% were seen once. Blood RNA was derived from unsorted whole blood, and germline DNA was extracted too. What was sequenced was peripheral blood. The V and J genes are TRBV12-3 or TRBV12-4 and TRBJ2-7, with 8 bases lining up with TRBD2. The sequence was obtained from a middle-aged man with primary liver carcinoma and hepatitis B virus infection. CDR3 coding DNA: TGTGCCAGCAGCCCCGGGACTAGATCCCGCGAGCAGTACTTC. Amino acids: CASSPGTRSREQYF.